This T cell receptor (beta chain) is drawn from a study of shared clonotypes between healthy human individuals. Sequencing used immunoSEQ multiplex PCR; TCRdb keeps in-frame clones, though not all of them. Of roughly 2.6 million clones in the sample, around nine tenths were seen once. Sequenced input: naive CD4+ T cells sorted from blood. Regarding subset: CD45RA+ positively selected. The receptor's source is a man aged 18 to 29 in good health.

DNA for the CDR3: TGTGCCAGCTCGCGTACAGACGCCAATGAAGCTTTCTTT. Translating it yields CASSRTDANEAFF. This sequence joins TRBV18 and TRBJ1-1; D uncertain. This CDR3 spans 13 amino acids. Germline CDR1 is KGHSH and CDR2 is LQKENI. Trimming took 6 bases from V and 7 from J, leaving 15 bases between them.